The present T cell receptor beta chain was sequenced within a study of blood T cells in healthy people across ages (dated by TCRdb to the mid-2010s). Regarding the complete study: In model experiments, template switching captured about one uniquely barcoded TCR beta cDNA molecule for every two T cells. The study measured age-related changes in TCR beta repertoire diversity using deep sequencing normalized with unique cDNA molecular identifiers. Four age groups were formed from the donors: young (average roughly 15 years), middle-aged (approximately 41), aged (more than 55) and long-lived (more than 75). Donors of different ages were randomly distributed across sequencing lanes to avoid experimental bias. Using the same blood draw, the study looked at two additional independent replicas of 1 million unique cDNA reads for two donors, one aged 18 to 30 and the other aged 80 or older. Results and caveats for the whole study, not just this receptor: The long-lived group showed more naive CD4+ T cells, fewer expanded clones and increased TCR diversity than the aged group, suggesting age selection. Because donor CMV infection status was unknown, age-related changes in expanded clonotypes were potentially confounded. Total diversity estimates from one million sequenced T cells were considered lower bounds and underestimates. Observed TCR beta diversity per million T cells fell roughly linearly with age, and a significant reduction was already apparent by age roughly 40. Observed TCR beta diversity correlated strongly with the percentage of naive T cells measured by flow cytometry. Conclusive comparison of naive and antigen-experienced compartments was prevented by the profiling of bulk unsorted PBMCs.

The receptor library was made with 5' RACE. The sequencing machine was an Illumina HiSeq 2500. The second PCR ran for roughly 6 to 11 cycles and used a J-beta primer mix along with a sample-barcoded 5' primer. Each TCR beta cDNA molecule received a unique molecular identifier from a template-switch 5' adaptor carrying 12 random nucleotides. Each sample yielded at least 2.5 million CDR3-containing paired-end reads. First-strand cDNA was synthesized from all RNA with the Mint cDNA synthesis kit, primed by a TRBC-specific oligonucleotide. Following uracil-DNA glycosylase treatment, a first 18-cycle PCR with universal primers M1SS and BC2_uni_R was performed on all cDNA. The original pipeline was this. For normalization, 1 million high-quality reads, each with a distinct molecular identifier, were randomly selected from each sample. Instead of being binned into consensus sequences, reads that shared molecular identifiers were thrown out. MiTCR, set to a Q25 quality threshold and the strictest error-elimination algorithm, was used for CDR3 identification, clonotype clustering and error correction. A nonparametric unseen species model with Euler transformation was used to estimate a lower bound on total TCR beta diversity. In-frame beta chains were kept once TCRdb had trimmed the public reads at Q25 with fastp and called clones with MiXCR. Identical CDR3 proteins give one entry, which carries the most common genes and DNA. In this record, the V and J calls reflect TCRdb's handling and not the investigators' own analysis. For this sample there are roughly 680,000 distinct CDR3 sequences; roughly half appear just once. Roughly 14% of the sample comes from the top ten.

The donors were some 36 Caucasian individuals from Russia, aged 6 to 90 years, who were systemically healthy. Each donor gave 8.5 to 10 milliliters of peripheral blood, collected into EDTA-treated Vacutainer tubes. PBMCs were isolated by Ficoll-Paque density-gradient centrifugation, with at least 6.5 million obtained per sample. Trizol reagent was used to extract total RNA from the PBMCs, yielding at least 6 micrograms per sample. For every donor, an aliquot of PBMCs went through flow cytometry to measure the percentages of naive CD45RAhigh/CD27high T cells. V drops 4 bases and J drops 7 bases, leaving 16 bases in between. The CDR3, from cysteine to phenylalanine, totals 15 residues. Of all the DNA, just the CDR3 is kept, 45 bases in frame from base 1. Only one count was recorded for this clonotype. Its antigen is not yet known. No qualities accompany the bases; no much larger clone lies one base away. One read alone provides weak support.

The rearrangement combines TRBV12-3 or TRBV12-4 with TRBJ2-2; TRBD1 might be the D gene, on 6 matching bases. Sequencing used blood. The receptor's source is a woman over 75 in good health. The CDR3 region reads CASSSNRQDIGELFF. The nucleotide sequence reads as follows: TGTGCCAGCAGTTCAAACAGACAGGATATCGGGGAGCTGTTTTTT.